The 6 T cell receptor beta chains below come from one sample, sequenced in a study of memory CD4+ T cells and cytomegalovirus serostatus. Generated by immunoSEQ multiplex PCR, the TCRdb table keeps only in-frame clones and is missing some. The data show over 50,000 clones, roughly four fifths seen once. Single viable CD3+CD4+CD8-CD45RO+ cells were sorted as the memory CD4+ T cells. Specimen: memory CD4+ T cells from blood. The source of these receptors is an adult in good health and CMV-seronegative.

The chain's CDR3 is CASTQGDLYEQYF. CDR3 in DNA: TGTGCCAGCACCCAGGGGGATCTCTACGAGCAGTACTTC. This chain links TRBV28 with TRBJ2-7; 7 bases line up with TRBD1. CDR1 is MDHEN, CDR2 SYDVKM, per germline. The V and J ends lost 7 bases and 3 bases, in that order; junction bases with no gene match: 6. The CDR3 extends over 13 amino acids.

CDR3 amino acids: CASSLGDRAVYGYTF. Here the CDR3 DNA reads TGTGCCAGCAGCTTAGGGGACAGGGCAGTCTATGGCTACACCTTC. The chain has TRBV7-8 and TRBJ1-2; TRBD1 matches 9 bases. V lost 1 base and J lost 4; bases outside the gene matches: 4. This CDR3 has 15 residues. Germline lookup yields CDR1 SGHVS and CDR2 FQNEAQ. Complete variable domain (other parts from reference TRBV7-8 and TRBJ1-2): GAGVSQSPRYKVAKRGQDVALRCDPISGHVSLFWYQQALGQGPEFLTYFQNEAQLDKSGLPSDRFFAERPEGSVSTLKIQRTQQEDSAVYLCASSLGDRAVYGYTFGSGTRLTVV.

This clone was seen only a few times. The chain links TRBV19 to TRBJ2-3; 10 nucleotides agree with TRBD1. Trimming cost V 7 bases and J 4 bases; bases outside gene matches: 8. The germline V gene has CDR1 LNHDA and CDR2 SQIVND (reference sequence). This CDR3 is 15 amino acids long. The CDR3 here is CASIPTGGSADTQYF. The DNA for the CDR3 is TGTGCCAGTATTCCGACAGGGGGCTCTGCAGATACGCAGTATTTT.

The chain uses TRBV11-2 and TRBJ2-2; D assignment may be TRBD1 or TRBD2 (5 bases each). From germline, CDR1 is SGHAT and CDR2 FQNNGV. Trimming removed 2 bases at V and 1 base at J, with 14 bases between. This CDR3 is built from 17 residues. The CDR3, as DNA: TGTGCCAGCAGCTTACGATCGGGACGGGGGAACACCGGGGAGCTGTTTTTT. Encoded protein: CASSLRSGRGNTGELFF.

The genes are TRBV5-4 and TRBJ2-5, with 10 nucleotides matching TRBD2. V lost 5 bases to trimming and J lost 6 bases; unmatched junction nucleotides: 10. Germline CDR1 is SGHNT and CDR2 is YYREEE (reference sequence). This CDR3 is 15 amino acids long. The chain's CDR3 is CASRPSGGAGKTQYF. CDR3 bases: TGTGCCAGCAGGCCGAGCGGGGGGGCGGGAAAGACCCAGTACTTC.

The V gene is TRBV1, the J gene TRBJ1-2. TRBV1 is annotated as a pseudogene. The CDR3 contains 14 residues. CDR3 sequence reads: CTSSQDLGSRGYTF. CDR3 coding DNA: TGCACCAGCAGCCAAGATTTAGGGTCCCGTGGCTACACCTTC.